The clone carrying this T cell receptor (beta chain) came up once. Germline and junction disagree at one end, which may indicate a read error. The library came from three nested PCR rounds adapted from ARM-PCR protocols. MiXCR, applied by TCRdb to the multiplex PCR reads, yields one record per CDR3 protein. Among some 78,000 distinct CDR3 sequences listed, 75% to 90% were seen once. The template was RNA from unsorted bulk tissue. These data come from a study of tumor and adjacent non-tumor tissue in lung cancer. This CDR3 region has 17 residues. Germline loops: CDR1 DFQATT, CDR2 SNEGSKA (reference sequence).

Input material: lung tumor tissue. The chain has TRBV20-1 and TRBJ2-5, with a tentative D call TRBD1 (5 bases). This receptor was taken from a woman aged 50 to 65 with non-small cell lung cancer. The DNA of the CDR3 is TGCAGTGTTAGAGATCTTCAGGGTATTGGGATCCAAGAGACCCGGTACTTC. Protein sequence: CSVRDLQGIGIQETRYF.